The 21 T cell receptor beta chains presented below share a single source sample, sequenced in a study of graft-versus-host responses after intestinal transplantation. Profiled with immunoSEQ multiplex PCR; TCRdb holds only in-frame clones, not every one. The sample holds some 110,000 clones; roughly 87% are singletons and the top ten take 0.7% to 0.9%. Their antigens are not known. The sample in question was unstimulated CD4+ T cells sorted from spleen or lymph node cells, obtained before intestinal transplant. These receptors were obtained from a human donor who received an intestinal transplant.

The chain has TRBV10-3 and TRBJ2-1; 9 bases map to TRBD1. CDR1 is ENHRY, CDR2 SYGVKD, per germline. J was trimmed by 7 bases and V by 4 bases; bases with no gene match: 17. This CDR3 is built from 18 residues. The CDR3 is CAISGRPGQGRAPNEQFF. The CDR3 DNA sequence: TGTGCCATCAGTGGCCGACCGGGACAGGGTAGGGCCCCAAATGAGCAGTTCTTC.

The chain recombines TRBV5-5 with TRBJ2-7; D remains ambiguous. The CDR3 totals 14 residues. Trimming cost V 0 bases and J 0 bases, with 7 bases left between them. Germline CDR1 SGHKS, CDR2 YYEKEE (reference sequence). The CDR3 coding sequence is TGTGCCAGCAGCTTGGATGGTACCTCCTACGAGCAGTACTTC. Translation: CASSLDGTSYEQYF.

The chain joins TRBV7-3 to TRBJ2-3, with 7 nucleotides matching TRBD2. The V segment lost 4 bases and the J segment 0 bases; nucleotides outside the gene matches: 1. Germline loops: CDR1 SGHTA, CDR2 FQGTGA. This CDR3 spans 14 amino acids. CDR3 amino acids: CASSSGLSTDTQYF. The CDR3 bases are TGTGCCAGCAGCTCGGGACTAAGCACAGATACGCAGTATTTT.

With respect to this clone: The germline gene is not matched at one end of the junction; a read error may be the cause. V usage is TRBV19 and J usage is TRBJ2-7; D may be TRBD1 (6 bases). CDR3 size: 15 residues. Germline CDR1 LNHDA, CDR2 SQIVND (reference sequence). CDR3 nucleotides: TGTGCCAGTAGTCCTTCAGGGAAGGGGGTCTACCAGCAGTACTTC. Its translation is CASSPSGKGVYQQYF.

This chain joins TRBV7-3 and TRBJ2-2; possibly TRBD1 for D (5 bases). V was trimmed by 5 bases and J by 6 bases, leaving 13 bases between them. The germline CDR1 and CDR2 sequences are SGHTA and FQGTGA. The CDR3 sequence is 14 residues long. CDR3 in DNA: TGTGCCAGCAGCCGAGAACAGGAATCCGGGGAGCTGTTTTTT. Amino acid sequence: CASSREQESGELFF.

The chain combines TRBV19 with TRBJ1-5; D not certain. V lost 8 bases, J lost 3 bases, and 14 bases lay in between. The CDR3 consists of 14 residues. Looked up from germline, CDR1 is LNHDA and CDR2 is SQIVND (reference sequence). Here the CDR3 DNA reads TGTGCCAGTTGTAGTGGGCAGAACAATCAGCCCCAGCATTTT. Translated: CASCSGQNNQPQHF.

The CDR3 nucleotides read TGTGCCAGCAGATTACGAGGGGGGCATGATACGCAGTATTTT. Translating gives CASRLRGGHDTQYF. V is TRBV5-4 and J is TRBJ2-3; D could derive from TRBD1 or TRBD2 (6 bases each). V lost 5 bases, J lost 6 bases, and 16 bases lay in between. There are 14 residues in the CDR3. Germline CDR1 SGHNT, CDR2 YYREEE (reference sequence). Full variable domain (remainder filled in from reference TRBV5-4 and TRBJ2-3): ETGVTQSPTHLIKTRGQQVTLRCSSQSGHNTVSWYQQALGQGPQFIFQYYREEENGRGNFPPRFSGLQFPNYSSELNVNALELDDSALYLCASRLRGGHDTQYFGPGTRLTVL.

V usage is TRBV7-3 and J usage is TRBJ2-1, with TRBD2 identical over 7 bases. CDR1 is SGHTA and CDR2 is FQGTGA in the germline V gene. The junction had 8 bases not matched to a gene; V was cut back by 5 bases and J by 4 bases. The CDR3 has 15 residues. The CDR3 DNA follows: TGTGCCAGCAGCACACAGCGGGAAGTTTACAATGAGCAGTTCTTC. This codes for CASSTQREVYNEQFF.

The V and J genes are TRBV5-5 and TRBJ1-1; D is uncertain. Germline V gene sequence: CDR1 SGHKS, CDR2 YYEKEE (reference sequence). This CDR3 is 12 amino acids long. V was shortened by 2 bases and J by 8 bases, with 10 bases between the two germline ends. The CDR3 protein is CASSLITEEAFF. The DNA for the CDR3 is TGTGCCAGCAGCTTAATTACGGAGGAAGCTTTCTTT.

CDR3 DNA sequence: TGTGCCAGCAGTTCCCGCGGGAACAATGAGCAGTTCTTC. Translating gives CASSSRGNNEQFF. The chain carries TRBV6-4 and TRBJ2-1, with a tentative D call TRBD2 (6 bases). CDR3 length: 13 amino acids. Trimming took 5 bases from V and 5 from J, leaving 10 bases between them. The germline V gene encodes CDR1 MRHNA and CDR2 SNTAGT.

V is TRBV19 and J is TRBJ2-3; D not certain. Trimming pared 7 bases from V and 0 bases from J, leaving 11 bases between. The CDR3 is 14 residues long. Germline CDR1 LNHDA, CDR2 SQIVND (reference sequence). CDR3 DNA sequence: TGTGCCAGTACTCGGCGGCTTAGCACAGATACGCAGTATTTT. The encoded protein is CASTRRLSTDTQYF.

Turning to this clone: The same CDR3 arises from other DNA sequences in this sample as well. The rearrangement joins TRBV15 to TRBJ2-7; D is ambiguous. This CDR3 is 12 amino acids long. Germline V gene lookup returns CDR1 LNHNV and CDR2 YYDKDF (reference sequence). V shed 1 base and J shed 4 bases, with 5 bases lying between them. CDR3 nucleotide sequence: TGTGCCACCAGCAGAGTCGGGTACGAGCAGTACTTC. This codes for CATSRVGYEQYF.

Note on this clone: At one of its ends the junction is not consistent with the germline gene, which may arise from a read error. This chain joins TRBV7-3 and TRBJ2-1, with 7 nucleotides matching TRBD2. Germline V gives CDR1 SGHTA, CDR2 FQGTGA. This CDR3 region has 15 residues. The DNA of the CDR3 is TGTGCCAGCAGCTACCGACTAGCAGGGTACAATGAGCAGCTCTTC. Encoded protein: CASSYRLAGYNEQLF.

This chain uses TRBV6-5 with TRBJ1-2; D gene uncertain. CDR3 size: 11 residues. The germline CDR1 and CDR2 sequences are MNHEY and SVGAGI. Trimming removed 4 bases at V and 5 bases at J, with 5 bases between. DNA for the CDR3: TGTGCCAGCAGTTCCCCGTATGGCTACACCTTC. Translated: CASSSPYGYTF.

The gene calls are TRBV11-2 and TRBJ2-1, with 8 nucleotides matching TRBD2. The CDR3 spans 17 residues. The germline CDR1 and CDR2 sequences are SGHAT and FQNNGV. J lost 4 bases, V lost 5 bases, and 13 bases had no gene match. CDR3 DNA sequence: TGTGCCAGCAGCCCTTGGGAAGGGGCGGGGGGTTACAATGAGCAGTTCTTC. It specifies CASSPWEGAGGYNEQFF.

The chain is built from TRBV27 and TRBJ2-5; D call uncertain. CDR3 length: 13 residues. With 5 bases removed from V and 5 bases from J, the gap between germline ends came to 12 bases. CDR1 is MNHEY, CDR2 SMNVEV, per germline (reference sequence). CDR3 DNA sequence: TGTGCCAGCAGTCAGAGATCTTGGGAGACCCAGTACTTC. Amino acid sequence: CASSQRSWETQYF.

CDR3 nucleotides: TGTGCCAGCAGCGCCAGCGCTAGAAAAACCACCGGGGAGCTGTTTTTT. This codes for CASSASARKTTGELFF. The chain carries TRBV9 and TRBJ2-2; no reliable D call. V shed 3 bases and J shed 4 bases, with 16 bases lying between them. CDR1 and CDR2 (germline): SGDLS, YYNGEE. The CDR3 contains 16 residues.

The chain uses TRBV7-3 and TRBJ2-2, with D hard to call. This CDR3 has 12 amino acids. The germline gives CDR1 SGHTA, CDR2 FQGTGA. Deletions cut 5 bases from V and 7 bases from J, with 8 bases between. This chain's CDR3 is CASSHGGGELFF. The CDR3 DNA reads as TGTGCCAGCAGCCACGGTGGCGGGGAGCTGTTTTTT.

This sequence joins TRBV5-1 and TRBJ1-5, with D possibly being TRBD1 (5 bases). The germline CDR1 and CDR2 sequences are SGHRS and YFSETQ. The length of the CDR3 is 15 residues. Trimming stripped 3 bases from V and 4 bases from J, with 14 bases between. The CDR3 DNA follows: TGCGCCAGCAGCTCAACAGGTTTGGAAAATCAGCCCCAGCATTTT. Translating it yields CASSSTGLENQPQHF.

The CDR3 DNA reads as TGTGCCAGCAGAAACAGGGGGGGGAATGAGCAGTTCTTC. Translated: CASRNRGGNEQFF. The chain carries TRBV6-5 and TRBJ2-1, with D possibly TRBD1 on 8 matching bases. The germline V gene encodes CDR1 MNHEY and CDR2 SVGAGI. The V end was cut by 6 bases, the J end by 7 bases, with 13 bases between. The CDR3 runs to 13 residues.

This chain's CDR3 is CASSPYNEQFF. The CDR3 DNA reads TGTGCCAGCAGCCCATACAATGAGCAGTTCTTC. V and J are TRBV7-9 and TRBJ2-1; the D is unclear. The CDR3 is 11 amino acids. V shed 5 bases and J shed 4 bases, with 3 bases lying between them. CDR1 is SEHNR, CDR2 FQNEAQ, per germline (reference sequence).